This is a list of T cell receptor beta chains from one sample in a study of blood T cell repertoires in COVID-19. Sequenced by immunoSEQ multiplex PCR; TCRdb stores in-frame clones only, minus some. The sample holds 140,000 to 150,000 clones; 60% to 80% are singletons and the top ten take over 8.5%. Sequenced input: peripheral blood. The receptors shown here come from a man in his fifties or sixties with active or convalescent COVID-19. Each CDR3 is given with its conserved first and last residue. Clone size appears in some rows only: once, few, many, or a class for an expanded clone.

V	J	size	CDR3
TRBV6-5	TRBJ2-3	.	CASSYGTALAGRTQYF
TRBV2	TRBJ2-1	once	CASSEYSENEQFF
TRBV7-3	TRBJ2-3	.	CASSPQLGSGRTDTQYF
TRBV6-5	TRBJ1-6	.	CASSSAQGGNSPLHF
TRBV27	TRBJ2-1	.	CASSLILAGGYNEQFF
TRBV7-8	TRBJ1-5	.	CASSRDRASNQPQHF
TRBV24-1	TRBJ2-2	.	CATSDLLGTQNTGELFF
TRBV5-1	TRBJ1-2	few	CASSLDILNYGYTF
TRBV3-1/TRBV3-2	TRBJ1-6	.	CASSQVVEEWAPLHF
TRBV27	TRBJ2-7	.	CASSLSRQGYEQYF
TRBV25-1	TRBJ2-3	.	CASSARASTDTQYF
TRBV7-6	TRBJ2-3	.	CASSRPALAGDDTQYF
TRBV28	TRBJ2-1	.	CASRQGHPPYNEQFF
TRBV27	TRBJ2-6	.	CASSLGRDRVRSGANVLTF
TRBV14	TRBJ1-1	.	CASSQMGAVNTEAFF
TRBV19	TRBJ1-1	.	CASNLQGARDTEAFF
TRBV3-1/TRBV3-2	TRBJ1-2	.	CASSQDRGRGHGYTF
TRBV5-6	TRBJ2-1	.	CASSLGPYYNEQFF
TRBV29-1	TRBJ1-2	.	CSVGQGNYGYTF
TRBV15	TRBJ2-5	.	CATSRVRGQETQYF
TRBV6-5	TRBJ2-5	.	CASTRLAEQETQYF
TRBV7-2	TRBJ2-2	.	CASSLKQGYTGELFF
TRBV28	TRBJ1-1	.	CASTSQGRMNTEAFF
TRBV28	TRBJ1-5	.	CASSPGGLGNQPQHF
TRBV7-9	TRBJ1-4	.	CASLLAGQEKLFF
TRBV5-1	TRBJ1-2	few	CASSPDRGNYGYTF
TRBV28	TRBJ2-3	.	CASSPGGVTDTQYF
TRBV4-1	TRBJ2-1	.	CASSQDRNEQFF
TRBV5-4	TRBJ2-5	.	CASSFDRAVETQYF
TRBV6-6	TRBJ2-7	.	CASNPSGRGGEQYF
TRBV11-2	TRBJ2-1	.	CASTGRGAQDNEQFF
TRBV9	TRBJ2-5	.	CASSLRGRETQYF
TRBV28	TRBJ1-6	many	CASSLRPGREGGPLHF